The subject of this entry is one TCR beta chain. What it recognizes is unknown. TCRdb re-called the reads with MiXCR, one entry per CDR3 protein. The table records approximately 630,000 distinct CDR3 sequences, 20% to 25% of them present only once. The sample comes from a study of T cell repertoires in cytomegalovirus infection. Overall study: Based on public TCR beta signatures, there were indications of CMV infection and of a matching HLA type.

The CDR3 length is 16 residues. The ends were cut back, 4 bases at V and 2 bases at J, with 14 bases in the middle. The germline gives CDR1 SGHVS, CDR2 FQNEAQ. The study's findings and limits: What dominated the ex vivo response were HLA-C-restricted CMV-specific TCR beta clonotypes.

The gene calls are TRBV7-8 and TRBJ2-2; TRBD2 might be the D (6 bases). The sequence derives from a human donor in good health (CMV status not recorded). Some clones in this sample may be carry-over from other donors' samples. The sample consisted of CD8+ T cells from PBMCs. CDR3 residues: CASSSTRGLNTGELFF. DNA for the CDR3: TGTGCCAGCAGCTCTACTCGGGGGTTAAACACCGGGGAGCTGTTTTTT.